Reported below is one T cell receptor (beta chain). Antigen specificity is unknown. The data belong to a study of cytomegalovirus exposure and HLA in healthy donors. Findings and caveats of the study: Presence/absence analysis assumed near-uniform sequencing depth across donors. What TCR beta sequences reportedly achieved was accurate prediction of HLA-A and HLA-B alleles in most subjects. Excluded: some indistinguishable V segments such as TRBV6-2 and TRBV6-3. Previously analyzed data showed that most TCR beta V segments were productive at a frequency of about 90% or about 30%.

A multiplex PCR was run with 60 Vbeta primers and 13 Jbeta primers. Some clones are missing from TCRdb's copy, which holds only in-frame ones; the method was immunoSEQ multiplex PCR. The sample holds approximately 50,000 clones. The CDR3 contains 15 residues. V lost 2 bases, J lost 7 bases, and 8 bases stayed unmatched. CDR1 and CDR2 (germline): MNHEY, SMNVEV (reference sequence). The chain joins TRBV27 to TRBJ1-5; 7 bases are shared with TRBD1. The material sequenced was PBMCs. The clonotype was recovered from a male donor in good health and CMV-seropositive. As DNA, the CDR3 is TGTGCCAGCAGTTTAAAGAGGACAGGCCAACAGCCCCAGCATTTT. It specifies CASSLKRTGQQPQHF.